This TCR beta chain was sequenced in a study of T cell repertoires in cytomegalovirus infection. For the study at large: Signatures in public TCR beta sequences pointed to both CMV infection and matching HLA type. Findings of the study overall: The study found HLA-C-restricted CMV-specific TCR beta clonotypes dominating the ex vivo response.

Via MiXCR, TCRdb re-called the reads, giving one row per CDR3 protein. The profile shows some 800,000 distinct CDR3 sequences, about 30% of them singletons. Concerning this clonotype: What it binds is unknown.

The CDR3 extends over 14 amino acids. Germline assignment: CDR1 DFQATT and CDR2 SNEGSKA (reference sequence). The junction had 10 bases not matched to a gene; V was cut back by 5 bases and J by 5 bases. The sample here was cultured CD8+ T cells from PBMCs, taken from culture after CMV antigen stimulation. This clonotype originated in a human donor in good health (CMV status not recorded). Some clones in this sample may be carry-over from other donors' samples. This chain connects TRBV20-1 to TRBJ2-3; 7 bases are a match to TRBD1. CDR3 in DNA: TGCAGTGCTGGAACCGGGACAGAGATAGATACGCAGTATTTT. It translates to CSAGTGTEIDTQYF.